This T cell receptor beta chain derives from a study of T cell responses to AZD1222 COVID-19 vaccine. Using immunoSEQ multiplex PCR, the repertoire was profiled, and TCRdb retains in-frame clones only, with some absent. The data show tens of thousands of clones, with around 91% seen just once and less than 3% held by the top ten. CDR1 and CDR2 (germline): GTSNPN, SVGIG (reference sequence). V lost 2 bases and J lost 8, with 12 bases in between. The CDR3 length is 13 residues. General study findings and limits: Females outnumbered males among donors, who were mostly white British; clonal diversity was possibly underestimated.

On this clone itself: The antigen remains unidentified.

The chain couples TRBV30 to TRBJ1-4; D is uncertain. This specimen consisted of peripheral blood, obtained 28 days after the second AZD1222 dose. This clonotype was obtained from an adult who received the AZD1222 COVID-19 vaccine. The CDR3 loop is CAWSRGPGEKLFF. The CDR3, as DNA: TGTGCCTGGAGTCGTGGGCCTGGGGAAAAACTGTTTTTT.